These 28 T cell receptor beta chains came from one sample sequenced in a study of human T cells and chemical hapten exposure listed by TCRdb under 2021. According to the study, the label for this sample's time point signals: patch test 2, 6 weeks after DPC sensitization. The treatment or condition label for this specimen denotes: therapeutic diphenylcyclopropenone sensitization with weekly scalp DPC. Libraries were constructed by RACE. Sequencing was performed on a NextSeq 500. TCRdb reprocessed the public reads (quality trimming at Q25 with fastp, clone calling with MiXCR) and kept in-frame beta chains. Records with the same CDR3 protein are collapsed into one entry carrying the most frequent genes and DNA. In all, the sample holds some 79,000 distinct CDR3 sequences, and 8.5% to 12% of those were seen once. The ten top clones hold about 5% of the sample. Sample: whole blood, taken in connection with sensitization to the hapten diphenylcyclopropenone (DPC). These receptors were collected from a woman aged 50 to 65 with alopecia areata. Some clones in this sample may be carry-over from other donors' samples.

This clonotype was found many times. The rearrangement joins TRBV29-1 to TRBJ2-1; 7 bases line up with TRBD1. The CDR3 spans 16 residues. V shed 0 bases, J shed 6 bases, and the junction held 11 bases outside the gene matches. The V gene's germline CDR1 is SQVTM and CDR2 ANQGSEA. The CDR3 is CSVEDTSGGIGNEQFF. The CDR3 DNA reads TGCAGCGTTGAAGATACTTCAGGGGGTATCGGCAATGAGCAGTTCTTC.

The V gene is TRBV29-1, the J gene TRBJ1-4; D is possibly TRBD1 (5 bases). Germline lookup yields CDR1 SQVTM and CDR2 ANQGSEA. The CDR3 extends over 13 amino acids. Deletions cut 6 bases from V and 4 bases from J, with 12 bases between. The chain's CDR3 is CSVRDGGNEKLFF. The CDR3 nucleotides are TGCAGCGTCCGGGACGGCGGTAATGAAAAACTGTTTTTT.

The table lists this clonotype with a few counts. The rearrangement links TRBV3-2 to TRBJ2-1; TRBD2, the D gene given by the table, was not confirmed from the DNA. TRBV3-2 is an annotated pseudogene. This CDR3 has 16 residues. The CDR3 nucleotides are TGTGCCAGCAGCCAAGATCGACTAGCGGGAGCGGATGAGCAGTTCTTC. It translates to CASSQDRLAGADEQFF.

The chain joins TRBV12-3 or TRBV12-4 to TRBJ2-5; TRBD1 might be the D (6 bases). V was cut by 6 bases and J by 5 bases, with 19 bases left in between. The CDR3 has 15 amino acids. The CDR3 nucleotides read TGTGCCAGCAGGGCTCGGGACACCCCCGGGGAGACCCAGTACTTC. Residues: CASRARDTPGETQYF.

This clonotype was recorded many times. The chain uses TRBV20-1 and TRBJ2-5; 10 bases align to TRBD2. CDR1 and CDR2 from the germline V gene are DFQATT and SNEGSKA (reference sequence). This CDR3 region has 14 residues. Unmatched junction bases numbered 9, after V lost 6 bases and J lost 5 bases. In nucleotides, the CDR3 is TGCAGTGCGCCTGCTAGCGGGGGTTGGGAGACCCAGTACTTC. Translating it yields CSAPASGGWETQYF.

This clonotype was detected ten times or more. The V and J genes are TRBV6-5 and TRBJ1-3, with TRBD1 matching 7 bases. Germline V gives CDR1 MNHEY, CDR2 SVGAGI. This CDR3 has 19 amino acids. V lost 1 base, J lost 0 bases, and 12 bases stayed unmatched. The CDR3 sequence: CASSYLGRDSLISGNTIYF. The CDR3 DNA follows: TGTGCCAGCAGTTACTTAGGAAGGGACAGTCTTATCTCTGGAAACACCATATATTTT.

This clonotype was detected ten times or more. This CDR3 reads CSVEMGSGPKNTEAFF. The CDR3 nucleotides read TGCAGCGTTGAAATGGGATCGGGTCCAAAGAACACTGAAGCTTTCTTT. The chain combines TRBV29-1 with TRBJ1-1, with no clear D. V was pared by 2 bases and J by 1 base, with 17 bases between. Germline V CDR1 and CDR2: SQVTM, ANQGSEA. The CDR3 is 16 amino acids.

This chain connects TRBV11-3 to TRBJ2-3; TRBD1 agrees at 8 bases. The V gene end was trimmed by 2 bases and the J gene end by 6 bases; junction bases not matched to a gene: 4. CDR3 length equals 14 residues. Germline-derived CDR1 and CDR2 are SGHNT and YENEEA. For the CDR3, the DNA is TGTGCCAGCAGCTTATTGCGGACAGGGGATACGCAGTATTTT. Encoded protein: CASSLLRTGDTQYF.

CDR3 region: CASRPTGGSGGYTF. The CDR3 nucleotides are TGTGCCAGCAGACCGACAGGGGGCTCTGGTGGCTACACCTTC. The rearrangement joins TRBV27 to TRBJ1-2; 10 bases match TRBD1. Looked up from germline, CDR1 is MNHEY and CDR2 is SMNVEV (reference sequence). The CDR3 sequence is 14 residues long. J was trimmed by 7 bases and V by 6 bases; bases with no gene match: 8.

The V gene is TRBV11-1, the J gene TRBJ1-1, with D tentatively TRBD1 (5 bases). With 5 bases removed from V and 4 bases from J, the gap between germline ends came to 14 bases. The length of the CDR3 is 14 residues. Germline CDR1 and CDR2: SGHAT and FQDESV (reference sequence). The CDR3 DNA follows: TGTGCCAGCAGCGGCAGGGTGGGCCGCACTGAAGCTTTCTTT. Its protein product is CASSGRVGRTEAFF.

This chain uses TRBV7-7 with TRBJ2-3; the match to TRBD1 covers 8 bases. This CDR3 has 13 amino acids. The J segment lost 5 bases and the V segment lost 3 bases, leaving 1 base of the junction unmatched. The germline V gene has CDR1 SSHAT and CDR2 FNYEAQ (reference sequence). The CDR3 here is CASSFDRGDTQYF. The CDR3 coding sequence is TGTGCCAGCAGCTTCGACAGGGGAGATACGCAGTATTTT.

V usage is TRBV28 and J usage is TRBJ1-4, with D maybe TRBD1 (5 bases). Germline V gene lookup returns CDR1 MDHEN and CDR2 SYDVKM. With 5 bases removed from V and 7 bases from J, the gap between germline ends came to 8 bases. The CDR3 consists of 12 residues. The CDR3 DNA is TGTGCCAGCAGTCAGGGTAGTGAAAAACTGTTTTTT. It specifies CASSQGSEKLFF.

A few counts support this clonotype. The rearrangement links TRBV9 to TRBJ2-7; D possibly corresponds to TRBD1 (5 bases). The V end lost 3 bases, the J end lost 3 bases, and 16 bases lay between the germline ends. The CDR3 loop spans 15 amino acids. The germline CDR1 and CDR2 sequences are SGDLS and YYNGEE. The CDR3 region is CASSGAPDRSYEQYF. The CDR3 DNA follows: TGTGCCAGCAGCGGAGCCCCCGACAGAAGCTACGAGCAGTACTTC.

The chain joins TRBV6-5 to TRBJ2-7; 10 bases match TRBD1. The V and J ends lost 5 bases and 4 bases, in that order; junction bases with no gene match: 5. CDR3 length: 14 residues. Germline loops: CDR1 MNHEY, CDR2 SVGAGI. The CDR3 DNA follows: TGTGCCAGCAGTCGGCCGGGACAGGGGTACGAGCAGTACTTC. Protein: CASSRPGQGYEQYF.

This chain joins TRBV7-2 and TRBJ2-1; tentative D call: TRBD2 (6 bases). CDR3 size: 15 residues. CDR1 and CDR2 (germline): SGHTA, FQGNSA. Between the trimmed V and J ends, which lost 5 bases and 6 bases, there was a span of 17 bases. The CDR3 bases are TGTGCCAGCAGCGGCGGGGCTAGCCAGCCCAATGAGCAGTTCTTC. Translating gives CASSGGASQPNEQFF.

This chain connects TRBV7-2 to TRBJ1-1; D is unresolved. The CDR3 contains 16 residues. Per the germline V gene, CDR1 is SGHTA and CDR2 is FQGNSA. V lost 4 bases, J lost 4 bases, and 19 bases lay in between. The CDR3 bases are TGTGCCAGCAGCTCCATAGTCACGGGAGTGGGCACTGAAGCTTTCTTT. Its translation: CASSSIVTGVGTEAFF.

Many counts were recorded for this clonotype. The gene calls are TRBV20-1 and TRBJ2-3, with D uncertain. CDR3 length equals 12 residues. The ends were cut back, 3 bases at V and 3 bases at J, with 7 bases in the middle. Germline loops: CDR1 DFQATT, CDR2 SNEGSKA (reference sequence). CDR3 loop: CSASGETDTQYF. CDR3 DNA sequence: TGCAGTGCTAGCGGAGAAACAGATACGCAGTATTTT.

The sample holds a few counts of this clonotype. CDR3 bases: TGCAGTGCGCGCAGGGAGTTTGATGGGGCCAACGTCCTGACTTTC. Protein sequence: CSARREFDGANVLTF. This chain joins TRBV20-1 and TRBJ2-6; TRBD1 or TRBD2 may be the D gene (5 bases each). Germline V gene lookup returns CDR1 DFQATT and CDR2 SNEGSKA (reference sequence). V was trimmed by 6 bases and J by 3 bases, leaving 15 bases between them. The CDR3 is made up of 15 amino acids.

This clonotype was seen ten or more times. CDR3: CATSRVKQGDQPQHF. The CDR3 region has the DNA TGTGCCACCAGCAGAGTCAAACAGGGTGATCAGCCCCAGCATTTT. V usage is TRBV15 and J usage is TRBJ1-5; D is possibly TRBD1 (6 bases). V lost 1 base and J lost 5, with 12 bases in between. This CDR3 is 15 amino acids long. Germline V CDR1 and CDR2: LNHNV, YYDKDF (reference sequence).

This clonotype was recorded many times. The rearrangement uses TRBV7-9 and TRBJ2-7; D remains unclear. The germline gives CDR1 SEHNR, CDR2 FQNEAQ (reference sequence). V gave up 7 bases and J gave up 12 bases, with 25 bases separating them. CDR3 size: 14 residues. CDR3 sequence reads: CASTPSAAGGVRYF. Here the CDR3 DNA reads TGTGCCAGCACCCCGTCGGCGGCTGGCGGAGTTCGGTACTTC.

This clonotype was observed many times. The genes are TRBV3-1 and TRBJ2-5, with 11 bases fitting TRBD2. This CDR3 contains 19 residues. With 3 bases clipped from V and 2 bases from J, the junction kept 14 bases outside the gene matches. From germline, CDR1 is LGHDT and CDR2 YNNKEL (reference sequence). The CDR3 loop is CASSQLGGGRLAGQETQYF. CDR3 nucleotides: TGTGCCAGCAGCCAGTTGGGCGGGGGGCGACTAGCGGGGCAAGAGACCCAGTACTTC.

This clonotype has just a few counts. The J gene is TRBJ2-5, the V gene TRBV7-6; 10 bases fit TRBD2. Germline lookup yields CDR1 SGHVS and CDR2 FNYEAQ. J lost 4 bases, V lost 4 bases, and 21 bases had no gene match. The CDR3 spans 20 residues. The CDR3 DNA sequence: TGTGCCAGCAGCTCCCAAGGGCGAGCCCGATTAGCGGGAGGACGAGAGACCCAGTACTTC. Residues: CASSSQGRARLAGGRETQYF.

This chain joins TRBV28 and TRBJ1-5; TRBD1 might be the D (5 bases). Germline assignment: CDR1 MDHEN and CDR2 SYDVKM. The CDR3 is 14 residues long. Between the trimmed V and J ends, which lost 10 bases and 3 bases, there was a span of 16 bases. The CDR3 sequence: CATLLGLNNQPQHF. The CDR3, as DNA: TGTGCCACCCTATTGGGACTGAACAATCAGCCCCAGCATTTT.

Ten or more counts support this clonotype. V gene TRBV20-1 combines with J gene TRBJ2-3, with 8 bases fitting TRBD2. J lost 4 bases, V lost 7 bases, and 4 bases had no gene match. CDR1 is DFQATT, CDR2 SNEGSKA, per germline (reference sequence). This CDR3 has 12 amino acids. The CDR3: CSVLAASDTQYF. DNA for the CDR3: TGCAGTGTACTAGCGGCCTCAGATACGCAGTATTTT.

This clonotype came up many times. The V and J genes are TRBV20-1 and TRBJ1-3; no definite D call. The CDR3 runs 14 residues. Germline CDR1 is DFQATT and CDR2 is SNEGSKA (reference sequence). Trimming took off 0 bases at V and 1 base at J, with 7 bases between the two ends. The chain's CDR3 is CSAREGRSGNTIYF. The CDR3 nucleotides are TGCAGTGCTAGAGAAGGGCGATCTGGAAACACCATATATTTT.

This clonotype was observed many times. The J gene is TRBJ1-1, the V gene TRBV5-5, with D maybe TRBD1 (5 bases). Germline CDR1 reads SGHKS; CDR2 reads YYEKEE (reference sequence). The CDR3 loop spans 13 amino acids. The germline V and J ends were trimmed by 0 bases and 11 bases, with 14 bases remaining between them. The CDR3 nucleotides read TGTGCCAGCAGCTTGGGCGGCGAGGGGATGGCTTTCTTT. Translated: CASSLGGEGMAFF.

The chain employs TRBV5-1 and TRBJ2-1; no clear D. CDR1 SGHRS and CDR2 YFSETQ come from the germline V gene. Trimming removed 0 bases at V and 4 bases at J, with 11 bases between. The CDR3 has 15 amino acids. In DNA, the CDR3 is TGCGCCAGCAGCTTGGCGACAATCCTATACAATGAGCAGTTCTTC. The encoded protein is CASSLATILYNEQFF. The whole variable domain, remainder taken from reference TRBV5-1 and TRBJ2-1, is KAGVTQTPRYLIKTRGQQVTLSCSPISGHRSVSWYQQTPGQGLQFLFEYFSETQRNKGNFPGRFSGRQFSNSRSEMNVSTLELGDSALYLCASSLATILYNEQFFGPGTRLTVL.

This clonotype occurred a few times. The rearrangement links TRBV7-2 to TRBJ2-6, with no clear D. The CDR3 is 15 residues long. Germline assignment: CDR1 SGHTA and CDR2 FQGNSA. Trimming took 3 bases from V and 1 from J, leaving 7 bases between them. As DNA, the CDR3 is TGTGCCAGCAGCTTCAAGGGATCTGGGGCCAACGTCCTGACTTTC. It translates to CASSFKGSGANVLTF.